These T cell receptor beta chains were read from a single sample in a study of T cells after yellow fever vaccination. MiXCR, run by TCRdb on the 5' RACE reads, gives a single entry per CDR3 protein. This sample yields approximately 350,000 distinct CDR3 sequences, of which 11% are seen a single time; around 20% belongs to the top ten. Sequences were derived from PBMCs, sampled on the day of the first yellow fever vaccination. The receptors shown here come from a man between 18 and 29 years old who received the YFV17D yellow fever vaccine. The CDR3 runs from the conserved cysteine through the conserved F or W. The D gene is left open where the match is weak. Not every row has a clone size; where given, it reads once, few, many or a size class.

d_gene,abundance,v_gene,j_gene,CDR3nt,CDR3aa
TRBD1,few,TRBV11-2,TRBJ2-2,TGTGCCAGCAGCCACGGACAGGACAAGGCCGGGGAGCTGTTTTTT,CASSHGQDKAGELFF
.,many,TRBV4-2,TRBJ1-1,TGTGCCAGCAGCCAAGCTCTCTGGGGGAACACTGAAGCTTTCTTT,CASSQALWGNTEAFF
TRBD2,.,TRBV5-1,TRBJ2-1,TGCGCCAGCAGCCCAGGACGGTCTAGCGGGGGGGACAATGAGCAGTTCTTC,CASSPGRSSGGDNEQFF
.,.,TRBV20-1,TRBJ1-1,TGCAGTGCTAGATCACTAGGGACCGAAGCTTTCTTT,CSARSLGTEAFF
.,few,TRBV27,TRBJ1-4,TGTGCCAGCAGTTTCCGGTTCCCATCGGGTGAAAAACTGTTTTTT,CASSFRFPSGEKLFF
.,.,TRBV11-2,TRBJ2-5,TGTGCCAGCAGCTTTGGAGTCCCACAGGGTGAGACCCAGTACTTC,CASSFGVPQGETQYF
.,few,TRBV20-1,TRBJ2-3,TGCAGTGCCCTAGGCAGGGCCGGGCCCTATACGCAGTATTTT,CSALGRAGPYTQYF
.,many,TRBV5-1,TRBJ1-2,TGCGCCAGCAGCCTCCTGGACGCTTCCTATGGCTACACCTTC,CASSLLDASYGYTF
.,.,TRBV15,TRBJ2-2,TGTGCCACCTACGGGGGCGGGGAGCTGTTTTTT,CATYGGGELFF
.,.,TRBV11-2,TRBJ1-6,TGTGCCAGCAGCTTAGAACGAGGTTCACCCCTCCACTTT,CASSLERGSPLHF
.,.,TRBV20-1,TRBJ1-3,TGCAGTGCTAGGACAGACTATAGGAACACCATATATTTT,CSARTDYRNTIYF
.,.,TRBV4-1,TRBJ2-7,TGCGCCAGCAGCCAAGATCGGGCAATGAACGAGCAGTACTTC,CASSQDRAMNEQYF
.,many,TRBV7-2,TRBJ2-5,TGTGCCAGCAGCTTAGTTGGGGGTGGTTCGGAGACCCAGTACTTC,CASSLVGGGSETQYF
TRBD1,few,TRBV10-3,TRBJ2-5,TGTGCCATCAATCCCCGGGACAGGGATCAAGAGACCCAGTACTTC,CAINPRDRDQETQYF
.,.,TRBV5-4,TRBJ1-2,TGTGCCAGCAGCTTGGGGGGGTCCATGGGGGACGGCTACACCTTC,CASSLGGSMGDGYTF
.,few,TRBV7-9,TRBJ1-2,TGTGCCAGCAGCTTTGATCGGGGCGACGGCTACACCTTC,CASSFDRGDGYTF
.,many,TRBV5-1,TRBJ2-4,TGCGCCAGCAGCCCCACCTTAGGGGGGTATAACATTCAGTACTTC,CASSPTLGGYNIQYF
.,many,TRBV12-3/TRBV12-4,TRBJ1-1,TGTGCCAGCAGTGGGGTCGCTGAAGCCTTCTTT,CASSGVAEAFF
TRBD1,.,TRBV7-6,TRBJ2-2,TGTGCCAGCAGCGTATTTGAAGGGGGCAGGGCCGGGGAGCTGTTTTTT,CASSVFEGGRAGELFF
.,few,TRBV29-1,TRBJ2-7,TGCAGCGTTGAGGCAGGAGTAACCTACGAGCAGTACTTC,CSVEAGVTYEQYF
TRBD1,many,TRBV5-1,TRBJ1-1,TGTGCCAGCAGTTCCGGGACAGGGGAGAACACTGAAGCTTTCTTT,CASSSGTGENTEAFF
.,few,TRBV27,TRBJ1-5,TGTGCCAGCGGTCTGAGCCTTTATAGCAATCAGCCCCAGCATTTT,CASGLSLYSNQPQHF
TRBD2,.,TRBV6-1,TRBJ2-2,TGTGCCAGCACCGGACTAGCGGGGGGCACCGGGGAGCTGTTTTTT,CASTGLAGGTGELFF
.,.,TRBV5-1,TRBJ2-2,TGCGCCAGCAGTCGGGGTGCCCGCACCGGGGAGCTGTTTTTT,CASSRGARTGELFF
.,many,TRBV7-8,TRBJ1-1,TGTGCCAGCAGCTTAGGACGCCGGGGGCCTGAAGCTTTCTTT,CASSLGRRGPEAFF
.,few,TRBV3-1,TRBJ2-6,TGTGCCAGCACGAGTTCTGGGGCCAACGTCCTGACTTTC,CASTSSGANVLTF
.,few,TRBV5-1,TRBJ2-7,TGCGCCAGCAGCCCCAGGACGGACAACTACGAGCAGTACTTC,CASSPRTDNYEQYF
.,few,TRBV5-1,TRBJ1-1,TGCGCCAGCAGCTCAGACCCGAACGACCTAGCTTTCTTT,CASSSDPNDLAFF
.,.,TRBV6-6,TRBJ2-5,TGTGCCAGCGGGGGCAGCCAAGAGACCCAGTACTTC,CASGGSQETQYF
.,few,TRBV6-5,TRBJ2-6,TGTGCCAGCAGTTACCGATCAGGGGCAACTGGGGCCAACGTCCTGACTTTC,CASSYRSGATGANVLTF
.,few,TRBV5-6,TRBJ1-5,TGTGCCAGCAGCCCTGGACAGAACAATCAGCCCCAGCATTTT,CASSPGQNNQPQHF
TRBD2,.,TRBV5-1,TRBJ2-1,TGCGCCAGCAGTTACCTGCTGGACAGCGGGGGCTACAATGAGCAGTTCTTC,CASSYLLDSGGYNEQFF
TRBD1,.,TRBV10-3,TRBJ2-7,TGTGCCATCAGTGCTCGACAGGGGGGTTACGAGCAGTACTTC,CAISARQGGYEQYF
TRBD1,few,TRBV25-1,TRBJ1-6,TGTGCCAGCAGGGGAGAACGGGACAGGGGTCTTTATAATTCACCCCTCCACTTT,CASRGERDRGLYNSPLHF
.,many,TRBV6-5,TRBJ1-6,TGTGCCAGCAGTTACGGAGCTCCGTACGGGGATTCACCCCTCCACTTT,CASSYGAPYGDSPLHF
.,.,TRBV29-1,TRBJ2-5,TGCAGCACACGGGGTAGGGTCCAAGAGACCCAGTACTTC,CSTRGRVQETQYF
.,few,TRBV5-5,TRBJ1-1,TGTGCCAGCAGCTTGGAAGGCTCCTTGGGGGCTGAAGCTTTCTTT,CASSLEGSLGAEAFF
.,.,TRBV28,TRBJ1-2,TGTGCCAGCAGTATAAATAACTATGGCTACACCTTC,CASSINNYGYTF
.,few,TRBV20-1,TRBJ1-3,TGCAGTGCTAGACAGGCTGGCTCTGGAAACACCATATATTTT,CSARQAGSGNTIYF
.,.,TRBV20-1,TRBJ2-1,TGCAGTGCTAGCGAGGTAGACTACAATGAGCAGTTCTTC,CSASEVDYNEQFF
.,few,TRBV18,TRBJ2-7,TGTGCCAGCTCCCCACCCCATAGCTCCTACGAGCAGTACTTC,CASSPPHSSYEQYF
TRBD2,many,TRBV12-3/TRBV12-4,TRBJ2-5,TGTGCCAGCAGTTACGGCGGGGGGGAGACCCAGTACTTC,CASSYGGGETQYF
.,.,TRBV7-6,TRBJ2-5,TGTGCCAGCAGCTTACCAAACCAAGAGACCCAGTACTTC,CASSLPNQETQYF
.,few,TRBV3-1,TRBJ1-6,TGTGCCAGCAGCCAAGAGGTTCCCCCCCTTTCACCCCTCCACTTT,CASSQEVPPLSPLHF
.,few,TRBV7-6,TRBJ1-1,TGTGCCAGCAGCTTAGCTGGACACACTGAAGCTTTCTTT,CASSLAGHTEAFF
.,.,TRBV25-1,TRBJ2-5,TGTGCCAGCAGTGAATCGGATGGGCCCCGAGAGACCCAGTACTTC,CASSESDGPRETQYF
TRBD1,.,TRBV5-1,TRBJ2-7,TGCGCCAGCAGGCCTACAGGGGGCGAGGTAAATTCGCAGTACTTC,CASRPTGGEVNSQYF
TRBD2,.,TRBV5-1,TRBJ2-1,TGCGCCAGCAGCTTGATAGAATTAGCGGGGGCAGAGCAGTTCTTC,CASSLIELAGAEQFF
.,few,TRBV20-1,TRBJ2-2,TGCAGTGCTCCGAAAACCGCGAACACCGGGGAGCTGTTTTTT,CSAPKTANTGELFF
TRBD1,.,TRBV4-2,TRBJ2-3,TGTGCCAGCAGCCGGGACAGAACTGCGAATACGCAGTATTTT,CASSRDRTANTQYF
TRBD2,.,TRBV5-5,TRBJ2-3,TGTGCCAGCAGGGGACTAGCGGGTACGCGAGATACGCAGTATTTT,CASRGLAGTRDTQYF
TRBD1,.,TRBV12-3/TRBV12-4,TRBJ1-1,TGTGCCAGCAGCCGGTCGGACAGGGCGTCGTCTGCTTTCTTT,CASSRSDRASSAFF
.,few,TRBV7-9,TRBJ1-1,TGTGCCAGCAGCTTGGGATGGCGGGGGAGAGAAACTGAAGCTTTCTTT,CASSLGWRGRETEAFF
TRBD1,few,TRBV11-3,TRBJ2-1,TGTGCCAGCAGCTCCCCCCAGACAGGGTGGTATGAGCAGTTCTTC,CASSSPQTGWYEQFF
TRBD1,.,TRBV4-2,TRBJ2-2,TGTGCCAGCAGCCAAGCGGGTCGACAGGGAGACACCGGGGAGCTGTTTTTT,CASSQAGRQGDTGELFF
TRBD2,.,TRBV3-1,TRBJ2-5,TGTGCCAGCAGCCCCCGCGGGAGTAGCCAAGAGACCCAGTACTTC,CASSPRGSSQETQYF